The clone carrying this T cell receptor beta chain was recorded many times. Preparing the TCRbeta library involved the use of unique molecular identifiers. Each CDR3 protein gets one entry after TCRdb re-called the PCR reads with MiXCR. Here the sample spans around 180,000 distinct CDR3 sequences, 8.5% to 14% being singletons. This sample is part of a study of T-cell reconstitution after alpha-beta-depleted transplantation in children. CDR3 size: 13 residues. V lost 0 bases and J lost 8, with 14 bases in between. CDR1 and CDR2 from the germline V gene are SQVTM and ANQGSEA. Sample: PBMCs, taken before TCRalphabeta/CD19-depleted stem cell transplant. The V call is TRBV29-1, the J call TRBJ2-7; D may be TRBD1 or TRBD2 (5 bases each). The receptor was derived from a boy under 10 years old with acute myeloid leukemia, due to receive a stem cell transplant. The CDR3 loop reads CSVEDRDPPKQYF. CDR3 nucleotide sequence: TGCAGCGTTGAAGATCGGGACCCACCGAAGCAGTACTTC.